Shown below are 5 T cell receptor beta chains from a single sample sequenced in a study of T cell repertoires in cytomegalovirus infection. TCRdb recomputed calls from the reads with MiXCR, one row per CDR3 protein. The sample has about 920,000 distinct CDR3 sequences, around 31% seen once; the top ten hold over 11%. Their antigens are not known. The sample in question was cultured CD8+ T cells from PBMCs, obtained from culture after CMV antigen stimulation. The origin of the receptors is a human donor in good health (CMV status not recorded). Some clones in this sample may be carry-over from other donors' samples.

This chain connects TRBV29-1 to TRBJ1-1; a weak D match, TRBD1 (6 bases). V lost 5 bases, J lost 0 bases, and 16 bases lay in between. In germline, CDR1 is SQVTM, CDR2 ANQGSEA. This CDR3 has 15 amino acids. CDR3 in amino acids: CSVIGWGHLNTEAFF. CDR3 coding DNA: TGCAGCGTTATAGGGTGGGGACACCTGAACACTGAAGCTTTCTTT.

In this sample, this clonotype turned up many times. CDR3 coding DNA: TGTGCCAGCAGCTGGCCTCCCTGGCGGGGGCCCCCCTACAATGAGCAGTTCTTC. Residues: CASSWPPWRGPPYNEQFF. The chain is built from TRBV7-2 and TRBJ2-1; tentatively, D is TRBD2 (7 bases). Germline values: CDR1 SGHTA, CDR2 FQGNSA. The V end was cut by 4 bases, the J end by 2 bases, with 21 bases between. The CDR3 has 18 amino acids.

About this clonotype: One junction end disagrees with the germline gene, perhaps due to a read error. The chain recombines TRBV12-3 or TRBV12-4 with TRBJ1-2, with D hard to call. The CDR3 length is 15 residues. In DNA, the CDR3 is TGTGCCAGCAGTTTATTTACCCGCACTAACTATGGCTGCACCTTC. It specifies CASSLFTRTNYGCTF.

This clonotype was seen a handful of times. The V gene is TRBV10-3, the J gene TRBJ2-1; no reliable D call. The germline V gene has CDR1 ENHRY and CDR2 SYGVKD. Trimming left V 8 bases short and J 6 bases short, with 11 bases between. CDR3 size: 12 residues. The CDR3 DNA reads as TGTGCCATCTCCTCTGGCAGCAATGAGCAGTTCTTC. It is translated as CAISSGSNEQFF.

This clonotype was observed a few times. The CDR3: CASSQDPGGRPTDTQYF. In nucleotides, the CDR3 is TGCGCCAGCAGCCAAGATCCAGGGGGGCGTCCAACAGATACGCAGTATTTT. This chain uses TRBV4-3 with TRBJ2-3; D perhaps matches TRBD1 (7 bases). CDR3 length: 17 amino acids. Germline V gene lookup returns CDR1 LGHNA and CDR2 YSLEER. The V end lost 0 bases, the J end lost 3 bases, and 16 bases lay between the germline ends.